A single TCR beta chain is shown here with its context. No antigen is known for it. The data are from a study of beta chain features in type 1 diabetes. This CDR3 has 17 residues. Unmatched junction bases numbered 7, after V lost 5 bases and J lost 0 bases. Germline-derived CDR1 and CDR2 are SGHAT and FQNNGV. As every portion of the isolated RNA was reverse transcribed, the sequencing read expressed TCRB transcripts. Data came from immunoSEQ multiplex PCR; TCRdb stores just in-frame clones and leaves some out. The sample lists over 120,000 clones; approximately 13% were seen once. Whole-study results and caveats: Shorter TCRB CDR3s, moderately but significantly so, were found in Type 1 diabetes patients in all four CD4+ subsets.

This clonotype was obtained from a man aged 18 to 29 with type 1 diabetes. The sample taken for sequencing was central memory CD4+ T cells from blood. This chain connects TRBV11-2 to TRBJ2-3, with 11 bases fitting TRBD2. The DNA of the CDR3 is TGTGCCAGCAGCCCCCGACTAGCGGGAACTAGCACAGATACGCAGTATTTT. Translation gives CASSPRLAGTSTDTQYF.